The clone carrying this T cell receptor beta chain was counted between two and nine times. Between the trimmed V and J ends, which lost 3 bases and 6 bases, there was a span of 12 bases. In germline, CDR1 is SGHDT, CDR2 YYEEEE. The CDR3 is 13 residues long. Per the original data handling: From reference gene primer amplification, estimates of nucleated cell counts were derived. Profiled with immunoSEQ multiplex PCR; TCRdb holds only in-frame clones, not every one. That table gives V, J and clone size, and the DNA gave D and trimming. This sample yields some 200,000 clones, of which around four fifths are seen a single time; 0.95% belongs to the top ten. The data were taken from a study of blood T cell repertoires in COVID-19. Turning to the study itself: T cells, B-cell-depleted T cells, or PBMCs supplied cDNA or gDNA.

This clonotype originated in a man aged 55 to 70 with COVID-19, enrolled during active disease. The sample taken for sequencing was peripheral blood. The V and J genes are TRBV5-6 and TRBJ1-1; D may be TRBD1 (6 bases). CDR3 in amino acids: CASSWQGIAEAFF. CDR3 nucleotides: TGTGCCAGCAGCTGGCAGGGGATTGCTGAAGCTTTCTTT.